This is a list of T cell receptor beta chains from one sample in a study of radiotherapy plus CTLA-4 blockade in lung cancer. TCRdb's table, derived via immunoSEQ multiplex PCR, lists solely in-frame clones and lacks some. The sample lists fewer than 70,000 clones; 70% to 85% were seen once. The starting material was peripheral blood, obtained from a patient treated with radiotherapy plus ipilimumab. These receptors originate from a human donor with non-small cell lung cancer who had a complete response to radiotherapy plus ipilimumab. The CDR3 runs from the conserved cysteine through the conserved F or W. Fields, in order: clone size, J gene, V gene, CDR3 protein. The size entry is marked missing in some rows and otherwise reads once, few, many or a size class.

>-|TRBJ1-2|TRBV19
CASLGFIGMSYTF
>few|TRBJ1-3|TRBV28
CASSLSRKGSGNTIYF
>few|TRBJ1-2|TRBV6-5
CASSYRDRDGYGYTF
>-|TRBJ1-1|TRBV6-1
CASRGQALVGEAFF
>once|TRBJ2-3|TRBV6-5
CASSSSGVGDTQYF
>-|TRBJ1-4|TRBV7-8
CASSTRDRRATNEKLFF
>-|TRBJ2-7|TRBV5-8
CASSWDSGTGDEQYF
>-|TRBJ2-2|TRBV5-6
CASSLTGFFGELFF
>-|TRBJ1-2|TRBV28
CASRGPDYYGYTF
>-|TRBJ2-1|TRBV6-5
CASSYSSGLEQFF
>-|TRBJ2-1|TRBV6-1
CASSEPDRGWGNEQFF
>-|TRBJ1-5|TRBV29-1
CSVLYGSNQPQHF
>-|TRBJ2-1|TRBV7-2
CASSLWRGVYNEQFF
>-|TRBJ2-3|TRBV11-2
CASSSSAGAGDTQYF
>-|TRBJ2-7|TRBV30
CAWSLGAYEQYF
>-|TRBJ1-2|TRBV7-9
CASSVRDPRDYGYTF
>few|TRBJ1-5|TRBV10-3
CAISDIHGNQPQHF
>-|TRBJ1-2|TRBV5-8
CASSLGGRQSAGYTF
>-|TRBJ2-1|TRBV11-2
CASSLGAGGNNEQFF
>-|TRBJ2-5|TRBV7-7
CASSPAGTGGAETQYF
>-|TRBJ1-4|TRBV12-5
CASGLGQGGEKLFF
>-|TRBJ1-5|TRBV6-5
CASRGQANQPQHF
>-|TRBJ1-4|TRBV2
CASSTGTGNEKLFF
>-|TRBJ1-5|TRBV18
CASSDVGRDQPQHF